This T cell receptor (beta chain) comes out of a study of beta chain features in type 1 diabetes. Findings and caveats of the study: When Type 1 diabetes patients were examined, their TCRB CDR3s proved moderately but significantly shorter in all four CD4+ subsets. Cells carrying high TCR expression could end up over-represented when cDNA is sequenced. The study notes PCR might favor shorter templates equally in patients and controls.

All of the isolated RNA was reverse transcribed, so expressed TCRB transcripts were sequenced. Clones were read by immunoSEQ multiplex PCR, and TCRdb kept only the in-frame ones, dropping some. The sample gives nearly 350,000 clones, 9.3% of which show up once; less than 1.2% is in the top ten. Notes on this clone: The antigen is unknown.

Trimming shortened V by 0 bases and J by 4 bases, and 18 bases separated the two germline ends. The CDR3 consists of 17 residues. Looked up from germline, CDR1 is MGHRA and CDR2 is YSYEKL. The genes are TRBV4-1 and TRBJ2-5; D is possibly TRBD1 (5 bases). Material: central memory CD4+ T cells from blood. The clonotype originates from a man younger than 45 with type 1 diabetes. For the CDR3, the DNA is TGCGCCAGCAGCCAAGAAGGAGCAGGGCGAAGGTTAGAGACCCAGTACTTC. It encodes CASSQEGAGRRLETQYF.